This T cell receptor (beta chain) originates from a study of shared clonotypes between healthy human individuals. Points on this clone: Its cognate antigen is unknown.

CD45RO-negative cells were positively selected for CCR7, leaving out terminally differentiated effector memory CD45RA+ cells. Profiled with immunoSEQ multiplex PCR; TCRdb holds only in-frame clones, not every one. The repertoire holds some 2 million clones, about 95% seen once, with 1.2% in the top ten. Overall study results and limits: Around 5% of naive CD4 clonotypes were common to a few donors. The four-donor shared clonotypes exceeded non-shared clonotypes in generation probability, with non-shared ones scoring lower.

This CDR3 region has 15 residues. Germline V gene sequence: CDR1 MNHEY, CDR2 SVGAGI. Trimming at V came to 6 bases and at J to 4 bases, leaving 10 bases not matched to a gene. The TCR was taken from a man between 18 and 29 years old in good health. The V gene is TRBV6-5, the J gene TRBJ2-7, with 9 bases identical to TRBD2. The material sequenced was naive CD8+ T cells sorted from blood. Written as DNA, the CDR3 is TGTGCCAGCAGCCGTAGCTTGACTAGCGGTTACGAGCAGTACTTC. It translates to CASSRSLTSGYEQYF.